The next 3 T cell receptor beta chains were all read from a single sample in a study of OX40 agonist ivuxolimab in advanced cancers. Produced via immunoSEQ multiplex PCR; TCRdb's table is partial and in-frame only. Among about 82,000 clones listed, 75% to 90% were seen once. The sample here was CD4+ or CD8+ T cells sorted from blood, taken in a trial of the OX40 agonist ivuxolimab. These receptors all stem from an adult with an advanced solid tumor such as melanoma, head and neck, liver or kidney cancer.

V usage is TRBV2 and J usage is TRBJ2-5, with TRBD1 matching over 7 bases. The CDR3 is 15 residues long. Germline V lookup: CDR1 SNHLY, CDR2 FYNNEI. After removal of 1 base from V and 1 base from J, the junction contained 3 bases not matched to a gene. CDR3 amino acids: CASSEVPGGQETQYF. The CDR3 DNA follows: TGTGCCAGCAGTGAAGTCCCAGGGGGCCAAGAGACCCAGTACTTC. The full variable domain, rest sourced from reference TRBV2 and TRBJ2-5, is EPEVTQTPSHQVTQMGQEVILRCVPISNHLYFYWYRQILGQKVEFLVSFYNNEISEKSEIFDDQFSVERPDGSNFTLKIRSTKLEDSAMYFCASSEVPGGQETQYFGPGTRLLVL.

The chain carries TRBV5-1 and TRBJ2-3; D remains ambiguous. The CDR3 extends over 18 amino acids. The germline CDR1 and CDR2 sequences are SGHRS and YFSETQ. With 0 bases removed from V and 0 bases from J, the gap between germline ends came to 17 bases. Here the CDR3 DNA reads TGCGCCAGCAGCTTGGGGGCTCTGTCTCTTTCAAGCACAGATACGCAGTATTTT. Amino acid sequence: CASSLGALSLSSTDTQYF.

The V call is TRBV2, the J call TRBJ1-2, with D perhaps matching TRBD1 (6 bases). The V gene lost 8 bases and the J gene lost 4 bases, with 8 bases spanning the gap. The CDR3 is 11 amino acids. Germline V gene sequence: CDR1 SNHLY, CDR2 FYNNEI. CDR3 coding DNA: TGTGCCAGCGGACAGCTCTATGGCTACACCTTC. Translated: CASGQLYGYTF.